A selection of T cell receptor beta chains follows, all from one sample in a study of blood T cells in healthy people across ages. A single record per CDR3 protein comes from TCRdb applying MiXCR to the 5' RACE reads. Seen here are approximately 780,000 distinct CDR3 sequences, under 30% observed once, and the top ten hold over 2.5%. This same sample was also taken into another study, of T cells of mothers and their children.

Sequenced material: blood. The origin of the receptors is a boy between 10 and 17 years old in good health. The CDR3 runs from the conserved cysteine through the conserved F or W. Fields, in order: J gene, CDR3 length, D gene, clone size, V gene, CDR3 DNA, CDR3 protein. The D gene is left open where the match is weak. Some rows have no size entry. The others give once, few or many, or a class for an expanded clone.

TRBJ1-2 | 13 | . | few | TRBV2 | TGTGCCAGCAGTGACCGCTTAGACGTTGGCTACACCTTC | CASSDRLDVGYTF
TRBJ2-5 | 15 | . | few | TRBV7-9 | TGTGCCAGCAGCTTAGGACTATCTCTCCAAGAGACCCAGTACTTC | CASSLGLSLQETQYF
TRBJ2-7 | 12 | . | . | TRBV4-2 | TGTGCCAGCAGCCGAGAGAGGGGCGAGCAGTACTTC | CASSRERGEQYF
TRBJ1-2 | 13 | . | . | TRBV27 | TGTGCCAGCAGTCCAGGGGAGGGGCAGGGTATCGTCTTC | CASSPGEGQGIVF
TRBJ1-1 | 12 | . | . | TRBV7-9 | TGTGCCAGCAGCTCAGACTCGGCCGGAGCTTTCTTT | CASSSDSAGAFF
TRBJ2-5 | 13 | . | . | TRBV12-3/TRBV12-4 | TGTGCCAGCAGTACTGTGGTGCGCGAGACCCAGTACTTC | CASSTVVRETQYF
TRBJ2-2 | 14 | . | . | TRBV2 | TGTGCCAGCGGATTAGGGGTGACCCACCGGGAGCTGTTTTTT | CASGLGVTHRELFF
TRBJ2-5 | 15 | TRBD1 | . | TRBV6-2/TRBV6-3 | TGTGCCAGCAGTCACACCTCAGACAGGGGGCCTCTGCAGTACTTC | CASSHTSDRGPLQYF
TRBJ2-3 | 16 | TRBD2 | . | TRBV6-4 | TGTGCCAGCAGTGACTCTTGGCGGGGGGGCCTAGATACGCAGTATTTT | CASSDSWRGGLDTQYF
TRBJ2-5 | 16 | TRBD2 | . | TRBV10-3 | TGTGCCATCAGTGAGTCGGACGGGAGGTACCAAGAGACCCAGTACTTC | CAISESDGRYQETQYF
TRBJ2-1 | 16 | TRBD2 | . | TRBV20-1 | TGCAGTGCTAGAGGGTGGACTAGCGGGGGGGGAAATGAGCAGTTCTTC | CSARGWTSGGGNEQFF
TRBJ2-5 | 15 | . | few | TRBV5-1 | TGCGCCAGCAGCTTGGCCTTAGGGAGCGAAGAGACCCAGTACTTC | CASSLALGSEETQYF
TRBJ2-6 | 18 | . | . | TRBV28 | TGTGCCAGCAGTTTAGGAGGGCCCTCGCTCTCTGGGGCCAACGTCCTGACTTTC | CASSLGGPSLSGANVLTF
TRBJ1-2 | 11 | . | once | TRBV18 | TGTGCCTGCCGCCGAGGTCCTGGCTACACCTTC | CACRRGPGYTF
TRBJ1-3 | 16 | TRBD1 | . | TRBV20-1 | TGCAGTGCTAGAGGGGGGGGGACAGGCTCTGGAAACACCATATATTTT | CSARGGGTGSGNTIYF
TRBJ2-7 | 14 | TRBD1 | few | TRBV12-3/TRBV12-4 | TGTGCCAGCAGTCCACAGGGGGCAGCATACGAGCAGTACTTC | CASSPQGAAYEQYF
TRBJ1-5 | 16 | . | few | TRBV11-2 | TGTGCCAGCAGCTTAGGCCGGGCCTCCCTGAATCAGCCCCAGCATTTT | CASSLGRASLNQPQHF
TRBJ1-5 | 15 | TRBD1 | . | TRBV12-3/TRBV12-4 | TGTGCCAGCAGTTTAACAGGGGGCGCAAGGCAGCCCCAGCATTTT | CASSLTGGARQPQHF
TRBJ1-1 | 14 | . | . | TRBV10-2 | TGCGCCAGCAGTGAGTATTCGGCACACACTGAAGCTTTCTTT | CASSEYSAHTEAFF
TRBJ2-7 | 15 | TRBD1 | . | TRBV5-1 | TGCGCCAGCAGCCGCGGACAGGTACCATCCTACGAGCAGTACTTC | CASSRGQVPSYEQYF
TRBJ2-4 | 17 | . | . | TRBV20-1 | TGCAGTGCTGTGGGTCGGGCTGATCCACCCCTTCAGGACATTCAGTACTTC | CSAVGRADPPLQDIQYF
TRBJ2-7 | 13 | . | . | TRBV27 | TGTGCCAGCAGTTTAGGCAGAATGGGCGAGCAGTACTTC | CASSLGRMGEQYF
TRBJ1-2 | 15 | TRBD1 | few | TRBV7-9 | TGTGCCAGCAGTCGACAGGGGGCTCGAAACTATGGCTACACCTTC | CASSRQGARNYGYTF
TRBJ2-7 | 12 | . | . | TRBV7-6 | TGTGCCAGCAGCTCTCCTAATTACGAGCAGTACTTC | CASSSPNYEQYF
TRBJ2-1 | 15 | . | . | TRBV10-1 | TGCGCCAGCAGTGAAGGTTCCTTTTTCAACGATGAGCAGTTCTTC | CASSEGSFFNDEQFF
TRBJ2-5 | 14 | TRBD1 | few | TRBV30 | TGTGCCTGGAATTACCACAGGGGGAGAGAGACCCAGTACTTC | CAWNYHRGRETQYF
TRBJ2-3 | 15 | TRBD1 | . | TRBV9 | TGTGCCAGCAGCCCCGAAGGACAGGGGGGAGATACGCAGTATTTT | CASSPEGQGGDTQYF
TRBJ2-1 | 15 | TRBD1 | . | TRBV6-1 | TGTGACAGCAGTGAAGGGACAGGGGGCTACAATGAGCAGTTCTTC | CDSSEGTGGYNEQFF
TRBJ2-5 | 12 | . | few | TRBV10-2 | TGCGCCAGCAGTCAGGGGGGGGATGATTTGTACTTC | CASSQGGDDLYF
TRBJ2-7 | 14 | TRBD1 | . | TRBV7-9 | TGTGCCAGCAGCTTTCCGGACAGGGGGAACGAGCAGTACTTC | CASSFPDRGNEQYF
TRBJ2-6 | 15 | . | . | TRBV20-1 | TGCAGTGCTAGAGTAAGGGCCTCTGGGGCCAACGTCCTGACTTTC | CSARVRASGANVLTF
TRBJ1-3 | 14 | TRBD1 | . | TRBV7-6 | TGTGCCAGCAGCGACAGGGGCTCTGGAAACACCATATATTTT | CASSDRGSGNTIYF
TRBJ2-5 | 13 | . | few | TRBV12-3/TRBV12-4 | TGTGCCAGCAGTTTCCCCCCCCAAAAGAACCAGTACTTC | CASSFPPQKNQYF
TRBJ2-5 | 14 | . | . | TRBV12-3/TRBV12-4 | TGTGCCAGCAACCTCCTAGGGGACCAAGAGACCCAGTACTTC | CASNLLGDQETQYF
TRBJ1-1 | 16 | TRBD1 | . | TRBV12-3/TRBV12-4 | TGTGCCAGCAATCCCACAATGGGACAGGGAAGCACTGAAGCTTTCTTT | CASNPTMGQGSTEAFF
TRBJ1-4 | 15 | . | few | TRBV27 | TGTGCCAGCAGTTTCTGGGGGGCTGGTAGCGAAAAACTGTTTTTT | CASSFWGAGSEKLFF
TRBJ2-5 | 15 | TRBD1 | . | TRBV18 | TGTGCCAGCTCACCGGGACAGGGAGGTCGAGAGACCCAGTACTTC | CASSPGQGGRETQYF
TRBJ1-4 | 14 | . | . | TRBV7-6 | TGTGCCAGCTCAAGACGGGACTCTAATGAAAAACTGTTTTTT | CASSRRDSNEKLFF
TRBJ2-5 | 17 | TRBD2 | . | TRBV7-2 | TGTGCCAGCAGCTTAACGAAACTAGCGGGGGTTGGGGAGACCCAGTACTTC | CASSLTKLAGVGETQYF
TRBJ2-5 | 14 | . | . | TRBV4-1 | TGCGCCAGCAGCCAAGGGCCAATCCAAGAGACCCAGTACTTC | CASSQGPIQETQYF
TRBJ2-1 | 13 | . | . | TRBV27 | TGTGCCAGCAGTTTATACGGAGGGATTGAGCAGTTCTTC | CASSLYGGIEQFF
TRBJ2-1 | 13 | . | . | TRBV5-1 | TGCGCCAGCAGCTTGGCAGGGACCAATGAGCAGTTCTTC | CASSLAGTNEQFF
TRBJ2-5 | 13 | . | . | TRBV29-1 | TGCAGCGGTTCTGAATGGGGAGGAGAGACCCAGTACTTC | CSGSEWGGETQYF
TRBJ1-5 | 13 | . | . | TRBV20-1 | TGCGCGGCCGGGACACATAGCAATCAGCCCCAGCATTTT | CAAGTHSNQPQHF
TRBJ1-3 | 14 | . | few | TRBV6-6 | TGTGCCAGCAGACTGACACACTCTGGAAACACCATATATTTT | CASRLTHSGNTIYF
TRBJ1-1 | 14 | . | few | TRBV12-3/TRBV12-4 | TGTGCCAGCAGCCCCCGAGTCGGTCGGACTGAAGCTTTCTTT | CASSPRVGRTEAFF